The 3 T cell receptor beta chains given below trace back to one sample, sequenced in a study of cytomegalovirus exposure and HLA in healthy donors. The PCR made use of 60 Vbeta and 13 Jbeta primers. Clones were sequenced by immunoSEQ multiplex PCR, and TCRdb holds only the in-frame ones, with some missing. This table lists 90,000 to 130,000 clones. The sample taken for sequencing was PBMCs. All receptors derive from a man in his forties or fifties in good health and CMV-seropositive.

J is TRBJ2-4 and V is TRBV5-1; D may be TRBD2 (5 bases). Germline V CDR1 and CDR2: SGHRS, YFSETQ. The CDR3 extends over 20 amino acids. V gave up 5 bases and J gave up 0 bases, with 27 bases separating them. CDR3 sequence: CASRESHRQSKEEAKNIQYF. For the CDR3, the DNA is TGCGCCAGCAGGGAAAGTCACCGGCAGTCGAAGGAGGAAGCCAAAAACATTCAGTACTTC.

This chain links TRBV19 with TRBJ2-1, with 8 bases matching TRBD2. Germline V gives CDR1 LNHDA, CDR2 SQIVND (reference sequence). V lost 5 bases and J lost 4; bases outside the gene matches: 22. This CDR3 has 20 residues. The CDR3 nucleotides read TGTGCCAGTAGTCGGGAGGGTGCTGTACAGACCTATAGAAGGTACAATGAGCAGTTCTTC. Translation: CASSREGAVQTYRRYNEQFF.

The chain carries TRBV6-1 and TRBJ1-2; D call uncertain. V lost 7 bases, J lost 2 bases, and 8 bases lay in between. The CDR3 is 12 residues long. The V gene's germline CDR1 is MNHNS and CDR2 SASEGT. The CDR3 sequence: CASNHLNYGYTF. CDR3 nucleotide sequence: TGTGCCAGCAACCATCTAAACTATGGCTACACCTTC.